The 28 T cell receptor beta chains reported below all come from one sample, sequenced in a study of metastatic and nonmetastatic thyroid tumors. With MiXCR, TCRdb reprocessed the PCR reads. The sample carries about 16,000 clones, around 30% recorded once. Thyroid surgery took place with no prior treatment in any patient. The specimen was tumor tissue. Every receptor here comes from a female donor with papillary thyroid cancer or a benign thyroid nodule (not recorded which). Some clones in this sample may be carry-over from other donors' samples.

The chain combines TRBV12-3 or TRBV12-4 with TRBJ2-5, with D possibly being TRBD2 (6 bases). The CDR3 is 13 residues long. V was shortened by 6 bases and J by 2 bases, with 10 bases between the two germline ends. CDR3 residues: CASSTSHQETQYF. The CDR3 DNA sequence: TGTGCCAGCAGCACTAGCCATCAAGAGACCCAGTACTTC.

The chain combines TRBV19 with TRBJ2-4; 9 bases line up with TRBD2. From germline, CDR1 is LNHDA and CDR2 SQIVND (reference sequence). With V trimmed by 3 bases and J by 5 bases, 2 bases remained unmatched. The CDR3 is 14 amino acids. CDR3 sequence (DNA): TGTGCCAGTAGTATGGCTAGCGGGGAAAACATTCAGTACTTC. Protein: CASSMASGENIQYF.

V usage is TRBV28 and J usage is TRBJ2-6, with D hard to call. Trimming pared 11 bases from V and 0 bases from J, leaving 14 bases between. This CDR3 has 15 amino acids. Germline values: CDR1 MDHEN, CDR2 SYDVKM. The CDR3 bases are TGTGCCGCCGTGGCAGGCAACTCTGGGGCCAACGTCCTGACTTTC. Residues: CAAVAGNSGANVLTF.

There are a few counts of this clone. One end of the junction fails to match germline, which may point to a read error. V is TRBV27 and J is TRBJ2-7, with TRBD2 matching 9 bases. The CDR3 totals 16 residues. CDR1 is MNHEY, CDR2 SMNVEV, per germline (reference sequence). Here the CDR3 reads CASSSRYLSGRVEQCF. The CDR3 region has the DNA TGTGCCAGCAGCTCTCGGTATCTTAGCGGGAGAGTTGAGCAGTGCTTC.

This clone was found many times. The rearrangement uses TRBV5-1 and TRBJ1-6; 7 bases agree with TRBD1. Germline values: CDR1 SGHRS, CDR2 YFSETQ. There are 16 residues in the CDR3. Trimming cost V 0 bases and J 6 bases; bases outside gene matches: 6. This CDR3 reads CASSLAPRGANSPLHF. CDR3 nucleotides: TGCGCCAGCAGCTTGGCCCCCAGGGGGGCTAATTCACCCCTCCACTTT. The full variable domain, its missing parts supplied by reference TRBV5-1 and TRBJ1-6, is KAGVTQTPRYLIKTRGQQVTLSCSPISGHRSVSWYQQTPGQGLQFLFEYFSETQRNKGNFPGRFSGRQFSNSRSEMNVSTLELGDSALYLCASSLAPRGANSPLHFGNGTRLTVT.

The sample holds a few counts of this clone. A read error may account for a junction end that differs from germline. Other DNA sequences from this sample encode an identical CDR3 as well. The chain recombines TRBV6-1 with TRBJ2-5; D call uncertain. Germline loops: CDR1 MNHNS, CDR2 SASEGT. The CDR3 extends over 14 amino acids. CDR3 nucleotide sequence: TGTGCTAGCAGTGTCTCCGTTGGGCAAGAGACACAGTACTTC. It is translated as CASSVSVGQETQYF.

Worth noting for this clone: Compared with germline, one end of the junction differs, possibly owing to a read error. The chain is built from TRBV28 and TRBJ1-1; D may be TRBD1 (5 bases). Germline assignment: CDR1 MDHEN and CDR2 SYDVKM. CDR3 size: 14 residues. CDR3 sequence reads: CASSRGHSGTESSF. The DNA of the CDR3 is TGTGCCAGCAGTCGCGGGCACTCTGGGACTGAATCTTCCTTT. The complete variable domain, with remaining parts taken from reference TRBV28 and TRBJ1-1, reads DVKVTQSSRYLVKRTGEKVFLECVQDMDHENMFWYRQDPGLGLRLIYFSYDVKMKEKGDIPEGYSVSREKKERFSLILESASTNQTSMYLCASSRGHSGTESSFGQGTRLTVV.

In this sample, this clone turned up many times. V is TRBV5-1 and J is TRBJ2-7; TRBD2 is a possible D gene (6 bases). V was trimmed by 2 bases and J by 4 bases, leaving 19 bases between them. CDR1 and CDR2 from the germline V gene are SGHRS and YFSETQ. The CDR3 length is 16 residues. CDR3 bases: TGCGCCAGCAGCTTTGGGGACTTACCCCCACTTTACGAGCAGTACTTC. This sequence encodes CASSFGDLPPLYEQYF.

By share, this clone ranks as medium-sized. The chain couples TRBV18 to TRBJ2-1; 7 bases align to TRBD2. CDR1 is KGHSH, CDR2 LQKENI, per germline. There are 15 residues in the CDR3. Trimming cost V 0 bases and J 8 bases; bases outside gene matches: 7. The DNA for the CDR3 is TGTGCCAGCTCACCACCGAGGCTAGCGGCCTATGAGCAGTTCTTC. It specifies CASSPPRLAAYEQFF.

In its sample, this clone was seen many times. This chain uses TRBV29-1 with TRBJ2-1; 7 bases are a match to TRBD1. V dropped 8 bases and J dropped 5; count of bases not matched to a gene: 9. Looked up from germline, CDR1 is SQVTM and CDR2 is ANQGSEA. The CDR3 sequence is 13 residues long. CDR3 in amino acids: CSSRQGIDNEQFF. CDR3 sequence (DNA): TGCAGCTCCAGACAGGGAATCGACAATGAGCAGTTCTTC.

This clone was seen ten or more times. The rearrangement uses TRBV3-1 and TRBJ2-5; D is unresolved. CDR1 and CDR2 from the germline V gene are LGHDT and YNNKEL (reference sequence). Trimming took 0 bases from V and 2 from J, leaving 10 bases between them. The CDR3 consists of 15 residues. The CDR3 DNA sequence: TGTGCCAGCAGCCAAGATCTAGAGGCGCAAGAGACCCAGTACTTC. It translates to CASSQDLEAQETQYF.

By frequency in the sample, this clone is medium-sized. The rearrangement links TRBV6-1 to TRBJ1-2; 7 bases are shared with TRBD1. Germline values: CDR1 MNHNS, CDR2 SASEGT. V gave up 5 bases and J gave up 8 bases; unmatched junction bases: 11. CDR3 size: 14 residues. The CDR3 nucleotides read TGTGCCAGCAGTCCGGAACAGGGGAGGTACGGCTACACCTTC. As protein: CASSPEQGRYGYTF.

This clone came up many times. The chain uses TRBV18 and TRBJ2-2, with D unclear. The CDR3 has 12 amino acids. In germline, CDR1 is KGHSH, CDR2 LQKENI. The V end lost 6 bases, the J end lost 2 bases, and 4 bases lay between the germline ends. CDR3 protein: CASSHNTGELFF. CDR3 nucleotide sequence: TGTGCCAGCTCTCATAACACCGGGGAGCTGTTTTTT.

The V and J genes are TRBV20-1 and TRBJ1-2; D not certain. The CDR3 runs 13 residues. Germline CDR1 reads DFQATT; CDR2 reads SNEGSKA (reference sequence). Trimming left V 0 bases short and J 6 bases short, with 11 bases between. The CDR3 DNA reads TGCAGTGCTAGAGATGGGAGGTCCGATGGCTACACCTTC. Protein sequence: CSARDGRSDGYTF.

In its sample, this clone was seen many times. DNA of the CDR3: TGTGCCAGCAGCTCCGGGACTCCGGTAGATACGCAGTATTTT. Translated, it gives CASSSGTPVDTQYF. The J gene is TRBJ2-3, the V gene TRBV14; weak D call: TRBD2 (6 bases). The CDR3 runs to 14 residues. V lost 5 bases and J 5 bases, leaving 14 bases between the germline ends. Per the germline V gene, CDR1 is SGHDN and CDR2 is FVKESK. Full variable domain (outside the CDR3, taken from reference TRBV14 and TRBJ2-3): EAGVTQFPSHSVIEKGQTVTLRCDPISGHDNLYWYRRVMGKEIKFLLHFVKESKQDESGMPNNRFLAERTGGTYSTLKVQPAELEDSGVYFCASSSGTPVDTQYFGPGTRLTVL.

This clone was found a few times. The V call is TRBV6-9, the J call TRBJ2-7, with TRBD1 identical over 7 bases. CDR1 and CDR2 from the germline V gene are MNHGY and SVAAGI. There are 12 residues in the CDR3. The DNA for the CDR3 is TGCGCCAGCAGTAACAGGGGCGGCGAGCAGTACGTC. Translating it yields CASSNRGGEQYV.

With regard to this clone: Being one base from a much bigger clone, this may be a read error. Other DNA variants within this sample encode the same CDR3. J is TRBJ1-6 and V is TRBV12-3 or TRBV12-4; D remains ambiguous. Trimming took 8 bases from V and 7 from J, leaving 15 bases between them. The CDR3 has 14 residues. The CDR3 sequence: CASALGAGNSPLHF. Here the CDR3 DNA reads TGTGCCAGCGCCCTCGGTGCGGGCAATTCACCCCTCCACTTT.

The gene calls are TRBV6-6 and TRBJ2-5; tentatively, D is TRBD2 (6 bases). V shed 0 bases and J shed 3 bases, with 14 bases lying between them. This CDR3 is 16 amino acids long. The germline V gene encodes CDR1 MNHNY and CDR2 SVGAGI (reference sequence). The CDR3 spells CASSYSPSAPEETQYF. DNA for the CDR3: TGTGCCAGCAGTTACTCGCCTAGCGCCCCGGAAGAGACCCAGTACTTC.

This clone was seen repeatedly, ten times or more. The chain couples TRBV12-3 or TRBV12-4 to TRBJ2-1, with 9 bases matching TRBD2. CDR3 size: 13 residues. The V and J ends lost 8 bases and 9 bases, in that order; junction bases with no gene match: 8. Here the CDR3 DNA reads TGTGCCAGCTCGGGCGGGAGGGCGGGTGAGCAGTTCTTC. Translated: CASSGGRAGEQFF.

This sequence joins TRBV12-3 or TRBV12-4 and TRBJ1-5; D is unresolved. The CDR3 is 15 residues long. The V and J ends lost 3 bases and 0 bases respectively, with 9 bases between them. CDR3 coding DNA: TGTGCCAGCAGTTTCGGGATCTCTAGCAATCAGCCCCAGCATTTT. Its protein is CASSFGISSNQPQHF.

For this clone: At one end the junction does not follow the germline gene, possibly because of a read error. The sample contains more than one DNA sequence encoding this CDR3. The chain uses TRBV6-4 and TRBJ2-2, with D uncertain. Germline V gene data show CDR1 as MRHNA and CDR2 as SNTAGT. The CDR3 length is 14 residues. CDR3 in DNA: TGTGCCAGCAGTGACTCTGACACAACCGGTGAGCTGTTTTTT. It specifies CASSDSDTTGELFF.

This clone was detected ten times or more. V gene TRBV7-2 combines with J gene TRBJ2-3; D may be TRBD2 (6 bases). The CDR3 contains 14 residues. The germline V and J ends were trimmed by 7 bases and 1 base, with 12 bases remaining between them. CDR1 and CDR2 (germline): SGHTA, FQGNSA. The CDR3 nucleotides are TGTGCCAGCACCGCGGGACCGGGCACAGATACGCAGTATTTT. Its translation: CASTAGPGTDTQYF.

The chain is built from TRBV20-1 and TRBJ2-7; D is uncertain. The CDR3 is 12 residues long. V was shortened by 5 bases and J by 2 bases, with 10 bases between the two germline ends. Germline-derived CDR1 and CDR2 are DFQATT and SNEGSKA (reference sequence). This chain's CDR3 is CSAQPGTYEQYF. The CDR3 DNA reads as TGCAGTGCTCAACCAGGCACCTACGAGCAGTACTTC.

This clone is termed medium-sized. This chain links TRBV28 with TRBJ2-1, with 7 nucleotides matching TRBD2. Per germline, CDR1 MDHEN and CDR2 SYDVKM. With V trimmed by 3 bases and J by 7 bases, 9 bases remained unmatched. The CDR3 loop spans 15 amino acids. As DNA, the CDR3 is TGTGCCAGCAGTTTGGGAGGGTTGGAATTAAATGAGCAGTTCTTC. It specifies CASSLGGLELNEQFF.

This clone has a handful of counts. This chain connects TRBV13 to TRBJ2-3; a weak D match, TRBD2 (6 bases). Trimming shortened V by 5 bases and J by 2 bases, and 20 bases separated the two germline ends. Germline V CDR1 and CDR2: PRHDT, FYEKMQ (reference sequence). The CDR3 consists of 17 residues. The CDR3 loop reads CASSRRIAAKYTDTQYF. For the CDR3, the DNA is TGTGCCAGCAGCCGAAGGATAGCGGCAAAATACACAGATACGCAGTATTTT.

This clone was seen many times. The chain employs TRBV4-3 and TRBJ1-2, with D unresolved. The CDR3 has 14 amino acids. The germline gives CDR1 LGHNA, CDR2 YSLEER. V was trimmed by 1 base and J by 8 bases, leaving 14 bases between them. DNA of the CDR3: TGCGCCAGCAGCCAAGGTTCGCCAGGTCTGGGCTACACCTTC. It yields the protein CASSQGSPGLGYTF.

This clone was detected a few times. The V and J genes are TRBV6-2 or TRBV6-3 and TRBJ1-5, with D uncertain. Trimming pared 2 bases from V and 4 bases from J, leaving 18 bases between. The CDR3 length is 17 residues. Germline CDR1 MNHEY, CDR2 SVGEGT. CDR3 region: CASSYGLTWGWNQPQHF. The CDR3 DNA reads TGTGCCAGCAGTTACGGTCTTACATGGGGTTGGAATCAGCCCCAGCATTTT.

This clone came up a few times. J is TRBJ2-5 and V is TRBV3-1; D is perhaps TRBD2 (6 bases). V lost 1 base and J lost 3, with 21 bases in between. Germline V gene data show CDR1 as LGHDT and CDR2 as YNNKEL (reference sequence). This CDR3 is built from 18 residues. The CDR3 protein is CASSQVVSGGTAEETQYF. The CDR3 nucleotides are TGTGCCAGCAGCCAAGTGGTCTCCGGCGGGACCGCAGAAGAGACCCAGTACTTC.